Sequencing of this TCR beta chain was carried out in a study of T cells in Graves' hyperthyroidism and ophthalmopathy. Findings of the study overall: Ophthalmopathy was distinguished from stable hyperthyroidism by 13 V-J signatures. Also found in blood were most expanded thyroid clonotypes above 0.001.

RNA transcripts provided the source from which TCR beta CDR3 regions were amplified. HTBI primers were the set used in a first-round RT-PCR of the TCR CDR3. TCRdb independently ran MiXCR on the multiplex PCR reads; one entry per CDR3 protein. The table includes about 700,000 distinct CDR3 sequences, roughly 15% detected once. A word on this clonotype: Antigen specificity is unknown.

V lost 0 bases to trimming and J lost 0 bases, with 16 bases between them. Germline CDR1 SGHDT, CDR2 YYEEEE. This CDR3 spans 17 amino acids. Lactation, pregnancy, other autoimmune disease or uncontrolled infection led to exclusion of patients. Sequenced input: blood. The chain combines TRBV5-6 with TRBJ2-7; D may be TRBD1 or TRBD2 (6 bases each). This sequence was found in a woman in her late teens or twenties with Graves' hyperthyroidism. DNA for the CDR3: TGTGCCAGCAGCTTGGGGGTCCGGAGGGGGAACTCCTACGAGCAGTACTTC. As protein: CASSLGVRRGNSYEQYF. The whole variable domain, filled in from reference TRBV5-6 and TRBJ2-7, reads DAGVTQSPTHLIKTRGQQVTLRCSPKSGHDTVSWYQQALGQGPQFIFQYYEEEERQRGNFPDRFSGHQFPNYSSELNVNALLLGDSALYLCASSLGVRRGNSYEQYFGPGTRLTVT.